This T cell receptor (beta chain) was observed in a study of blood T cell repertoires in COVID-19. Turning to the study itself: Nucleic acid was either cDNA or gDNA, and it came from T cells, B-cell-depleted T cells, or PBMCs.

CDR3 length equals 12 residues. Deletions cut 4 bases from V and 6 bases from J, with 9 bases between. From germline, CDR1 is MDHEN and CDR2 SYDVKM. Original processing methods: Amplifying reference gene primers gave estimates of nucleated cell counts. This table comes from immunoSEQ multiplex PCR, and its TCRdb copy is limited to in-frame clones, with some not included. The DNA gave D and trimming, while V, J and clone size come from that table. The sample includes around 180,000 clones, 75% to 85% of them seen just once. Recruits, aged roughly 18 to 100 years, lived in 20 to 30 US areas. The sequenced material came from PBMCs or T cells enriched from blood (not recorded which). V is TRBV28 and J is TRBJ1-1; unclear D gene. The TCR comes from a woman aged 50 to 60 with acute COVID-19. The CDR3 DNA reads as TGTGCCAGCAGTTGGCTAGGCGCTGAAGCTTTCTTT. Amino acid sequence: CASSWLGAEAFF.